Each of the 29 T cell receptor beta chains below was sequenced from the same sample in a study of OX40 agonist ivuxolimab in advanced cancers. The repertoire was sequenced with immunoSEQ multiplex PCR; TCRdb's copy has only in-frame clones and lacks some. The repertoire has 60,000 to 65,000 clones, about four fifths of them found once; the top ten carry 9.8%. The input for sequencing was CD4+ or CD8+ T cells sorted from blood, taken in a trial of the OX40 agonist ivuxolimab. The source is an adult with an advanced solid tumor such as melanoma, head and neck, liver or kidney cancer.

The V and J genes are TRBV14 and TRBJ2-7; D may correspond to TRBD1 or TRBD2 (5 bases each). Trimming pared 4 bases from V and 3 bases from J, leaving 13 bases between. CDR3 size: 14 residues. Germline assignment: CDR1 SGHDN and CDR2 FVKESK. The CDR3: CASSLRDENYEQYF. The CDR3 coding sequence is TGTGCCAGCAGCCTCCGGGACGAGAACTACGAGCAGTACTTC.

The chain has TRBV5-6 and TRBJ2-7; 7 positions match TRBD2. Per the germline V gene, CDR1 is SGHDT and CDR2 is YYEEEE. The CDR3 extends over 12 amino acids. The J segment lost 3 bases and the V segment lost 6 bases, leaving 3 bases of the junction unmatched. CDR3 sequence reads: CASTRDYYEQYF. CDR3 sequence (DNA): TGTGCCAGCACCCGGGACTACTACGAGCAGTACTTC.

The CDR3: CASSPGVATNEKLFF. The CDR3 DNA sequence: TGTGCCAGCAGCCCCGGAGTAGCAACTAATGAAAAACTGTTTTTT. V is TRBV5-5 and J is TRBJ1-4; D is unclear. The CDR3 has 15 residues. The germline V gene encodes CDR1 SGHKS and CDR2 YYEKEE (reference sequence). Trimming removed 4 bases at V and 0 bases at J, with 10 bases between.

The V call is TRBV19, the J call TRBJ2-1, with 9 bases identical to TRBD2. V lost 8 bases to trimming and J lost 4 bases; unmatched junction nucleotides: 6. In germline, CDR1 is LNHDA, CDR2 SQIVND (reference sequence). The CDR3 contains 14 residues. CDR3 loop: CASDSGRGYNEQFF. The DNA of the CDR3 is TGTGCCAGTGATAGCGGGAGAGGGTACAATGAGCAGTTCTTC.

This clone turned up a few times. The chain joins TRBV30 to TRBJ2-6; a possible D gene is TRBD1 (5 bases). Germline CDR1 reads GTSNPN; CDR2 reads SVGIG (reference sequence). This CDR3 spans 15 amino acids. The V gene lost 4 bases and the J gene lost 4 bases, with 14 bases spanning the gap. CDR3: CAWTKDTFGANVLTF. CDR3 sequence (DNA): TGTGCCTGGACCAAGGACACGTTCGGGGCCAACGTCCTGACTTTC.

The V call is TRBV6-5, the J call TRBJ1-1; D is unresolved. V was clipped by 6 bases and J by 0 bases, with 8 bases between them. There are 13 residues in the CDR3. Germline V lookup: CDR1 MNHEY, CDR2 SVGAGI. The CDR3 nucleotides read TGTGCCAGCAGGCGCAACATGAACACTGAAGCTTTCTTT. Protein sequence: CASRRNMNTEAFF.

This chain connects TRBV19 to TRBJ1-2, with a tentative D call TRBD1 (6 bases). Between the trimmed V and J ends, which lost 3 bases and 7 bases, there was a span of 15 bases. CDR3 length equals 14 residues. Germline V gene sequence: CDR1 LNHDA, CDR2 SQIVND (reference sequence). The CDR3 DNA reads TGTGCCAGTAGTATGAGAGGGGGAGAGGTTGGCTACACCTTC. As protein: CASSMRGGEVGYTF.

The V call is TRBV5-1, the J call TRBJ2-7, with D perhaps TRBD1 (6 bases). V was clipped by 0 bases and J by 3 bases, with 13 bases between them. Germline loops: CDR1 SGHRS, CDR2 YFSETQ. The CDR3 runs 15 residues. The CDR3 loop is CASSLGPGVGYEQYF. The CDR3 DNA follows: TGCGCCAGCAGCTTGGGCCCAGGGGTGGGCTACGAGCAGTACTTC.

The CDR3 region is CASSATGDEQYF. The CDR3 bases are TGTGCCAGCAGCGCCACAGGTGACGAGCAGTACTTC. The rearrangement joins TRBV9 to TRBJ2-7, with a possible D match to TRBD1 (5 bases). The germline gives CDR1 SGDLS, CDR2 YYNGEE. This CDR3 has 12 amino acids. With 3 bases removed from V and 5 bases from J, the gap between germline ends came to 9 bases.

This clone appeared a few times. The chain uses TRBV6-6 and TRBJ1-3; the D gene is possibly TRBD1 (6 bases). Looked up from germline, CDR1 is MNHNY and CDR2 is SVGAGI (reference sequence). V gave up 6 bases and J gave up 1 base, with 10 bases separating them. This CDR3 has 14 amino acids. CDR3 sequence: CASRGTHSGNTIYF. CDR3 DNA sequence: TGTGCCAGCAGGGGGACACATTCTGGAAACACCATATATTTT.

The table lists this clone with a count of one. The rearrangement uses TRBV7-9 and TRBJ1-3; D call uncertain. The germline V gene encodes CDR1 SEHNR and CDR2 FQNEAQ (reference sequence). This CDR3 is 14 amino acids long. Trimming took off 8 bases at V and 0 bases at J, with 11 bases between the two ends. In DNA, the CDR3 is TGTGCCAGCTTGCCCCGCCTCTCTGGAAACACCATATATTTT. Amino acid sequence: CASLPRLSGNTIYF.

The chain employs TRBV11-2 and TRBJ1-1; D gene uncertain. The CDR3 is 14 amino acids. V dropped 5 bases and J dropped 2 bases, with 12 bases sitting between them. Looked up from germline, CDR1 is SGHAT and CDR2 is FQNNGV. CDR3 residues: CASSKENRNTEAFF. CDR3 DNA sequence: TGTGCCAGCAGCAAAGAGAACAGAAACACTGAAGCTTTCTTT.

V gene TRBV9 combines with J gene TRBJ2-2, with D unresolved. Germline CDR1 reads SGDLS; CDR2 reads YYNGEE. This CDR3 has 13 amino acids. Trimming left V 4 bases short and J 4 bases short, with 8 bases between. Here the CDR3 reads CASSPTFTGELFF. The DNA of the CDR3 is TGTGCCAGCAGCCCCACGTTCACCGGGGAGCTGTTTTTT.

The chain carries TRBV7-3 and TRBJ1-1; a possible D gene is TRBD1 (5 bases). Germline loops: CDR1 SGHTA, CDR2 FQGTGA. The V end was cut by 2 bases, the J end by 4 bases, with 8 bases between. The CDR3 has 13 amino acids. The DNA of the CDR3 is TGTGCCAGCAGCTTATATAGGGGCACTGAAGCTTTCTTT. Its protein product is CASSLYRGTEAFF. Full variable domain (rest looked up from reference TRBV7-3 and TRBJ1-1): GAGVSQTPSNKVTEKGKYVELRCDPISGHTALYWYRQSLGQGPEFLIYFQGTGAADDSGLPNDRFFAVRPEGSVSTLKIQRTERGDSAVYLCASSLYRGTEAFFGQGTRLTVV.

The rearrangement joins TRBV7-9 to TRBJ1-5; D is uncertain. Germline loops: CDR1 SEHNR, CDR2 FQNEAQ (reference sequence). V gave up 5 bases and J gave up 0 bases, with 8 bases separating them. The CDR3 covers 14 residues. CDR3 sequence: CASSNIDSNQPQHF. Here the CDR3 DNA reads TGTGCCAGCAGCAATATCGATAGCAATCAGCCCCAGCATTTT.

This rearrangement joins TRBV11-2 to TRBJ1-5; D possibly corresponds to TRBD1 (6 bases). CDR1 is SGHAT, CDR2 FQNNGV, per germline. V lost 1 base and J 3 bases, leaving 10 bases between the germline ends. This CDR3 spans 15 amino acids. The CDR3 loop is CASSLGGASNQPQHF. The CDR3 nucleotides are TGTGCCAGCAGCTTAGGGGGGGCTTCCAATCAGCCCCAGCATTTT.

The chain carries TRBV28 and TRBJ2-2; D remains unclear. With 6 bases removed from V and 6 bases from J, the gap between germline ends came to 2 bases. The CDR3 spans 10 residues. Looked up from germline, CDR1 is MDHEN and CDR2 is SYDVKM. CDR3 DNA: TGTGCCAGCAGATCCGGGGAGCTGTTTTTT. Its protein product is CASRSGELFF.

The rearrangement uses TRBV29-1 and TRBJ1-1; 9 positions match TRBD1. Germline V gene data show CDR1 as SQVTM and CDR2 as ANQGSEA. The CDR3 has 13 residues. The V gene end was trimmed by 6 bases and the J gene end by 3 bases; junction bases not matched to a gene: 5. The CDR3 DNA sequence: TGCAGCGTCGGACAGGGGTCGGACACTGAAGCTTTCTTT. Protein: CSVGQGSDTEAFF.

The rearrangement links TRBV11-3 to TRBJ2-3; 7 nucleotides match TRBD1. This CDR3 region has 14 residues. V dropped 5 bases and J dropped 1; count of bases not matched to a gene: 3. The V gene's germline CDR1 is SGHNT and CDR2 YENEEA. The CDR3 spells CASSPTGGTDTQYF. In DNA, the CDR3 is TGTGCCAGCAGCCCCACAGGGGGCACAGATACGCAGTATTTT.

V usage is TRBV7-9 and J usage is TRBJ1-2; no definite D call. The V end was cut by 0 bases, the J end by 2 bases, with 4 bases between. Germline values: CDR1 SEHNR, CDR2 FQNEAQ (reference sequence). CDR3 length: 13 amino acids. The CDR3 DNA is TGTGCCAGCAGCTTAGCAGGGAACTATGGCTACACCTTC. Translating it yields CASSLAGNYGYTF.

The chain couples TRBV13 to TRBJ2-1; TRBD2 is a possible D gene (5 bases). With 0 bases removed from V and 3 bases from J, the gap between germline ends came to 12 bases. Germline V gene sequence: CDR1 PRHDT, CDR2 FYEKMQ (reference sequence). The CDR3 extends over 16 amino acids. This CDR3 is CASSLGQEESYNEQFF. The CDR3 nucleotides read TGTGCCAGCAGCTTAGGCCAGGAGGAGAGCTACAATGAGCAGTTCTTC.

Regarding this clone: Different DNA sequences within this sample yield the same CDR3. This chain connects TRBV6-5 to TRBJ1-1; D is perhaps TRBD1 (6 bases). The germline V gene has CDR1 MNHEY and CDR2 SVGAGI. V lost 6 bases and J 8 bases, leaving 10 bases between the germline ends. The CDR3 covers 11 residues. In nucleotides, the CDR3 is TGTGCCAGCAGAGGGGGGAGAGAAGCTTTCTTT. Translating gives CASRGGREAFF.

The chain joins TRBV5-6 to TRBJ1-2; 9 bases align to TRBD1. Trimming cost V 7 bases and J 4 bases; bases outside gene matches: 5. Germline CDR1 is SGHDT and CDR2 is YYEEEE. This CDR3 contains 13 residues. For the CDR3, the DNA is TGTGCCAGCCAAACAGGGGGCTTCTATGGCTACACCTTC. Protein: CASQTGGFYGYTF.

The chain employs TRBV29-1 and TRBJ2-4; a weak D match, TRBD1 (6 bases). V dropped 6 bases and J dropped 1 base, with 13 bases sitting between them. Germline CDR1 SQVTM, CDR2 ANQGSEA. The CDR3 consists of 14 residues. As DNA, the CDR3 is TGCAGCGTACAGGGTTCGGTTGCCAAAAACATTCAGTACTTC. Protein product: CSVQGSVAKNIQYF.

This chain uses TRBV5-1 with TRBJ1-2; 8 bases match TRBD1. CDR3 length: 14 residues. Germline lookup yields CDR1 SGHRS and CDR2 YFSETQ. J lost 3 bases, V lost 8 bases, and 9 bases had no gene match. As DNA, the CDR3 is TGCGCCAGTCAAAGGACAGGGAGCGACTATGGCTACACCTTC. Protein product: CASQRTGSDYGYTF.

This clone is a singleton in its sample. The V and J genes are TRBV27 and TRBJ1-1; 7 positions agree with TRBD1. The germline CDR1 and CDR2 sequences are MNHEY and SMNVEV (reference sequence). Trimming at V came to 1 base and at J to 1 base, leaving 3 bases not matched to a gene. This CDR3 is built from 15 residues. The CDR3 DNA is TGTGCCAGCAGTTTATACCCAGGGGGGAACACTGAAGCTTTCTTT. Translation gives CASSLYPGGNTEAFF.

V usage is TRBV5-1 and J usage is TRBJ2-3, with TRBD2 matching over 7 bases. The ends lost 7 bases at V and 1 base at J; junction bases unmatched: 6. Per germline, CDR1 SGHRS and CDR2 YFSETQ. This CDR3 spans 14 amino acids. Written as DNA, the CDR3 is TGCGCCAGCGGTCCCCGGGGGGGCACAGATACGCAGTATTTT. Translation: CASGPRGGTDTQYF. The whole variable domain, filled in from reference TRBV5-1 and TRBJ2-3, reads KAGVTQTPRYLIKTRGQQVTLSCSPISGHRSVSWYQQTPGQGLQFLFEYFSETQRNKGNFPGRFSGRQFSNSRSEMNVSTLELGDSALYLCASGPRGGTDTQYFGPGTRLTVL.

J is TRBJ2-1 and V is TRBV10-3; no clear D gene. Germline V lookup: CDR1 ENHRY, CDR2 SYGVKD. The CDR3 runs 11 residues. Trimming shortened V by 8 bases and J by 6 bases, and 8 bases separated the two germline ends. CDR3 in amino acids: CAIGTFNEQFF. As DNA, the CDR3 is TGTGCCATCGGAACCTTCAATGAGCAGTTCTTC.

The CDR3 loop reads CASTLEGREQYF. Written as DNA, the CDR3 is TGTGCCAGCACCCTCGAGGGGCGGGAGCAGTACTTC. The V call is TRBV2, the J call TRBJ2-7; either TRBD1 or TRBD2 may supply D (5 bases each). V shed 7 bases and J shed 7 bases, with 14 bases lying between them. CDR1 is SNHLY and CDR2 is FYNNEI in the germline V gene. The CDR3 extends over 12 amino acids.